Following are 18 T cell receptor beta chains from one sample sequenced in a study of blood T cell repertoires in COVID-19. Using immunoSEQ multiplex PCR, the repertoire was profiled, and TCRdb retains in-frame clones only, with some absent. The table includes 63,000 or so clones, approximately 82% detected once. The sequencing input was peripheral blood. The receptor set was obtained from an elderly man with active COVID-19.

This rearrangement joins TRBV3-1 (or the pseudogene TRBV3-2) to TRBJ2-2; maybe TRBD2 (5 bases). Per the germline V gene, CDR1 is LGHDT and CDR2 is YNNKEL (reference sequence). Deletions cut 4 bases from V and 5 bases from J, with 11 bases between. CDR3 length equals 14 residues. In DNA, the CDR3 is TGTGCCAGCAGCCGGACTTCGAGGACCGGGGAGCTGTTTTTT. Its protein is CASSRTSRTGELFF.

Only a few counts were recorded for this clone. This rearrangement joins TRBV19 to TRBJ1-1; 11 bases are a match to TRBD1. V lost 7 bases to trimming and J lost 5 bases; unmatched junction nucleotides: 3. CDR3 length: 13 residues. Germline V gene lookup returns CDR1 LNHDA and CDR2 SQIVND (reference sequence). The CDR3 coding sequence is TGTGCCAGTACCAGGGACAGGGGGACTGAAGCTTTCTTT. Translating gives CASTRDRGTEAFF.

The chain employs TRBV6-2 or TRBV6-3 and TRBJ2-6, with D possibly TRBD1 on 5 matching bases. Deletions cut 2 bases from V and 3 bases from J, with 11 bases between. The germline CDR1 and CDR2 sequences are MNHEY and SVGEGT. The CDR3 loop spans 16 amino acids. For the CDR3, the DNA is TGTGCCAGCAGTTACGCATCAGGGTATGGGGCCAACGTCCTGACTTTC. Protein sequence: CASSYASGYGANVLTF.

V gene TRBV9 combines with J gene TRBJ1-2; TRBD1 aligns across 7 bases. Trimming cost V 2 bases and J 3 bases; bases outside gene matches: 4. The CDR3 contains 14 residues. Looked up from germline, CDR1 is SGDLS and CDR2 is YYNGEE. The CDR3 sequence is CASSVNTGDYGYTF. The CDR3 nucleotides read TGTGCCAGCAGCGTGAATACAGGGGACTATGGCTACACCTTC.

DNA of the CDR3: TGTGCCAGCAGCCCCTCCGGGCCAAGCGGGAGGACCGCCCAATGTAATACGCAGTATTTT. Its translation is CASSPSGPSGRTAQCNTQYF. The rearrangement uses TRBV3-1 (or the pseudogene TRBV3-2) and TRBJ2-3; 9 nucleotides align to TRBD2. The CDR3 spans 20 residues. V dropped 4 bases and J dropped 7; count of bases not matched to a gene: 24. CDR1 is LGHDT and CDR2 is YNNKEL in the germline V gene (reference sequence).

J is TRBJ2-5 and V is TRBV5-1; no firm D call. The length of the CDR3 is 14 residues. CDR1 is SGHRS and CDR2 is YFSETQ in the germline V gene. V lost 1 base and J 2 bases, leaving 9 bases between the germline ends. CDR3 in DNA: TGCGCCAGCAGCTTGCGAGTTTATCAAGAGACCCAGTACTTC. The encoded protein is CASSLRVYQETQYF.

This chain uses TRBV27 with TRBJ1-3, with D tentatively TRBD1 (5 bases). The CDR3 spans 14 residues. Germline V gene sequence: CDR1 MNHEY, CDR2 SMNVEV (reference sequence). The V gene lost 6 bases and the J gene lost 0 bases, with 9 bases spanning the gap. CDR3 residues: CASSRQPSGNTIYF. The DNA of the CDR3 is TGTGCCAGCAGCAGACAGCCCTCTGGAAACACCATATATTTT.

The V gene is TRBV7-9, the J gene TRBJ2-1, with TRBD2 as a possible D gene (5 bases). The V and J ends lost 0 bases and 6 bases respectively, with 15 bases between them. Germline values: CDR1 SEHNR, CDR2 FQNEAQ (reference sequence). This CDR3 has 16 amino acids. The CDR3 DNA reads as TGTGCCAGCAGCTTAGCGCGTCCGAGAGAGGGCAATGAGCAGTTCTTC. Encoded protein: CASSLARPREGNEQFF.

The chain links TRBV7-6 to TRBJ2-7; the match to TRBD2 covers 7 bases. Unmatched junction bases numbered 4, after V lost 5 bases and J lost 3 bases. Germline values: CDR1 SGHVS, CDR2 FNYEAQ. The CDR3 sequence is 13 residues long. DNA for the CDR3: TGTGCCAGCAGCCCCGGACTAGACTACGAGCAGTACTTC. This encodes CASSPGLDYEQYF. Full variable domain (outside the CDR3, taken from reference TRBV7-6 and TRBJ2-7): GAGVSQSPRYKVTKRGQDVALRCDPISGHVSLYWYRQALGQGPEFLTYFNYEAQQDKSGLPNDRFSAERPEGSISTLTIQRTEQRDSAMYRCASSPGLDYEQYFGPGTRLTVT.

This rearrangement joins TRBV4-1 to TRBJ2-7; TRBD1 matches at 7 bases. The CDR3 loop spans 14 amino acids. The V gene end was trimmed by 4 bases and the J gene end by 6 bases; junction bases not matched to a gene: 9. CDR1 and CDR2 from the germline V gene are MGHRA and YSYEKL. As DNA, the CDR3 is TGCGCCAGCAGCCGGGCCGACAGGGATGGCGAGCAGTACTTC. Protein sequence: CASSRADRDGEQYF.

The V and J genes are TRBV18 and TRBJ1-2; 10 bases fit TRBD1. Germline V gene data show CDR1 as KGHSH and CDR2 as LQKENI. This CDR3 is built from 16 residues. Germline trimming cut 0 bases from V and 2 bases from J; bases unmatched to any gene: 3. CDR3 nucleotide sequence: TGTGCCAGCTCACCACCGGAGGGACAGGGGAACTATGGCTACACCTTC. This translates into CASSPPEGQGNYGYTF.

This rearrangement joins TRBV29-1 to TRBJ2-1; 8 bases fit TRBD2. The CDR3 spans 14 residues. From germline, CDR1 is SQVTM and CDR2 ANQGSEA. Trimming took 4 bases from V and 2 from J; bases not matched to a gene: 4. CDR3 amino acids: CSVGLALAYNEQFF. The DNA for the CDR3 is TGCAGCGTTGGACTAGCGCTTGCCTACAATGAGCAGTTCTTC.

The V and J genes are TRBV27 and TRBJ2-1; 8 bases are a match to TRBD2. The junction had 11 bases not matched to a gene; V was cut back by 5 bases and J by 5 bases. From germline, CDR1 is MNHEY and CDR2 SMNVEV (reference sequence). The CDR3 length is 16 residues. The CDR3 sequence is CASSRYGTSKDNEQFF. In DNA, the CDR3 is TGTGCCAGCAGTCGATATGGGACTAGTAAGGACAATGAGCAGTTCTTC.

The rearrangement joins TRBV28 to TRBJ2-2; 8 bases align to TRBD1. V was clipped by 1 base and J by 6 bases; unmatched bases: 7. Germline-derived CDR1 and CDR2 are MDHEN and SYDVKM. This CDR3 comprises 16 residues. For the CDR3, the DNA is TGTGCCAGCAGTTTATTTGGGCAGGGGGCGGCCGGGGAGCTGTTTTTT. This encodes CASSLFGQGAAGELFF.

The DNA of the CDR3 is TGTGCCAGCAGCCAAGCCTATACAGATACGCAGTATTTT. It translates to CASSQAYTDTQYF. The gene calls are TRBV14 and TRBJ2-3; D is unresolved. The length of the CDR3 is 13 residues. Deletions cut 1 base from V and 3 bases from J, with 5 bases between. Germline CDR1 is SGHDN and CDR2 is FVKESK.

This clone was seen more than once but under ten times. V and J are TRBV2 and TRBJ1-2, with a tentative D call TRBD1 (5 bases). The CDR3 has 15 amino acids. V lost 7 bases and J 2 bases, leaving 17 bases between the germline ends. Germline V lookup: CDR1 SNHLY, CDR2 FYNNEI. CDR3 in amino acids: CASIRSSGVNYGYTF. The CDR3 DNA is TGTGCCAGCATTAGGTCGTCGGGGGTAAACTATGGCTACACCTTC.

The chain has TRBV6-6 and TRBJ1-1; the match to TRBD1 covers 9 bases. Trimming removed 6 bases from V and 8 bases from J; junction bases left unmatched: 7. The germline V gene has CDR1 MNHNY and CDR2 SVGAGI (reference sequence). The CDR3 totals 13 residues. CDR3 loop: CASSPPDRGEAFF. The CDR3 DNA reads TGTGCCAGCAGCCCTCCGGACAGGGGAGAAGCTTTCTTT.

This clone was seen more than once but under ten times. V gene TRBV11-2 combines with J gene TRBJ2-3; unclear D gene. CDR3 size: 12 residues. Deletions cut 7 bases from V and 0 bases from J, with 5 bases between. In germline, CDR1 is SGHAT, CDR2 FQNNGV. CDR3 coding DNA: TGTGCCAGCACCCCAAGCACAGATACGCAGTATTTT. This sequence encodes CASTPSTDTQYF. The full variable domain, with the rest looked up from reference TRBV11-2 and TRBJ2-3, is EAGVAQSPRYKIIEKRQSVAFWCNPISGHATLYWYQQILGQGPKLLIQFQNNGVVDDSQLPKDRFSAERLKGVDSTLKIQPAKLEDSAVYLCASTPSTDTQYFGPGTRLTVL.